These 30 T cell receptor beta chains were all obtained from the same sample, sequenced in a study of Graves' ophthalmopathy and Graves' hyperthyroidism. TCR beta CDR3 amplification used RNA transcripts. First-round RT-PCR employed HTBI primers, with a second-round multiplex PCR after it. TCRdb used MiXCR to reprocess the multiplex PCR reads, holding one entry per CDR3 protein. The table lists roughly 700,000 distinct CDR3 sequences, 40% of them singletons. Source material: peripheral blood. Every receptor here comes from an adult man with Graves' ophthalmopathy.

On this clonotype itself: One end of the junction is discordant with germline, which a read error may explain. The chain combines TRBV12-3 or TRBV12-4 with TRBJ2-7; D perhaps matches TRBD1 (6 bases). The CDR3 is 12 residues long. The CDR3 sequence is CASSHYSRDMDF. In nucleotides, the CDR3 is TGTGCCAGCAGTCATTATAGCCGGGACATGGACTTC.

This clonotype was observed at least ten times. The V and J genes are TRBV9 and TRBJ2-7; 9 positions agree with TRBD1. Germline CDR1 and CDR2: SGDLS and YYNGEE. This CDR3 contains 15 residues. The junction had 10 bases not matched to a gene; V was cut back by 2 bases and J by 7 bases. This CDR3 is CASSVGDRVRREQYF. The CDR3 DNA follows: TGTGCCAGCAGCGTCGGGGACAGGGTGAGGAGGGAGCAGTACTTC.

This clonotype turned up a few times. This rearrangement joins TRBV20-1 to TRBJ1-2; maybe TRBD1 (5 bases). The CDR3 totals 15 residues. Trimming stripped 3 bases from V and 2 bases from J, with 16 bases between. CDR1 DFQATT and CDR2 SNEGSKA come from the germline V gene (reference sequence). Here the CDR3 reads CSASRRGLPNYGYTF. The DNA for the CDR3 is TGCAGTGCTAGCCGCCGGGGCTTACCGAACTATGGCTACACCTTC.

This clonotype was picked up a small number of times. The chain links TRBV19 to TRBJ1-4; D is unclear. This CDR3 has 16 amino acids. The germline CDR1 and CDR2 sequences are LNHDA and SQIVND (reference sequence). V was pared by 5 bases and J by 6 bases, with 19 bases between. CDR3 in amino acids: CASSPRTGSRDEKLFF. The CDR3 nucleotides read TGTGCCAGTAGTCCCAGGACGGGTTCTCGGGATGAAAAACTGTTTTTT.

This clonotype was seen ten or more times. The V gene is TRBV12-3 or TRBV12-4, the J gene TRBJ1-2; D ambiguous. The germline V and J ends were trimmed by 6 bases and 2 bases, with 4 bases remaining between them. The CDR3 runs to 11 residues. The chain's CDR3 is CASSNNYGYTF. For the CDR3, the DNA is TGTGCCAGCAGCAACAACTATGGCTACACCTTC.

The chain employs TRBV12-3 or TRBV12-4 and TRBJ2-6, with D maybe TRBD1 (7 bases). This CDR3 has 17 residues. V lost 6 bases, J lost 1 base, and 16 bases lay in between. CDR3 residues: CASRQGRGESGANVLTF. The DNA for the CDR3 is TGTGCCAGCAGGCAGGGCAGGGGGGAGTCTGGGGCCAACGTCCTGACTTTC.

This clonotype was observed many times. The chain combines TRBV2 with TRBJ1-5, with a tentative D call TRBD1 (5 bases). This CDR3 contains 14 residues. V was trimmed by 3 bases and J by 4 bases, leaving 10 bases between them. Germline CDR1 and CDR2: SNHLY and FYNNEI. Here the CDR3 reads CASSDRASNQPQHF. The CDR3 region has the DNA TGTGCCAGCAGTGACAGGGCCAGTAATCAGCCCCAGCATTTT.

In this sample, this clonotype turned up once. The genes are TRBV29-1 and TRBJ1-2; TRBD1 matches at 7 bases. V trimming: 1 base; J trimming: 4 bases; junction bases outside the gene matches: 3. From germline, CDR1 is SQVTM and CDR2 ANQGSEA. The CDR3 contains 13 residues. For the CDR3, the DNA is TGCAGCGTTGAAGCGACAGGGATCTATGGCTACACCTTC. Its protein is CSVEATGIYGYTF.

The V call is TRBV2, the J call TRBJ1-6; weak D call: TRBD1 (5 bases). Germline V gives CDR1 SNHLY, CDR2 FYNNEI. Trimming left V 6 bases short and J 6 bases short, with 12 bases between. The CDR3 has 14 residues. The CDR3 spells CASREGRVNSPLHF. The CDR3 nucleotides are TGTGCCAGCAGAGAGGGACGGGTTAATTCACCCCTCCACTTT.

This clonotype turned up a few times. The chain is built from TRBV12-3 or TRBV12-4 and TRBJ1-6; unclear D gene. The CDR3 is made up of 14 amino acids. The V and J ends lost 5 bases and 8 bases respectively, with 13 bases between them. The CDR3 DNA sequence: TGTGCCAGCAGTCGACACCGGGCGGATTCACCCCTCCACTTT. Translation: CASSRHRADSPLHF.

This chain connects TRBV10-1 to TRBJ2-7, with 12 bases that match TRBD2. The length of the CDR3 is 16 residues. From germline, CDR1 is WNHNN and CDR2 SYGVQD (reference sequence). With V trimmed by 3 bases and J by 4 bases, 7 bases remained unmatched. The CDR3 bases are TGCGCCAGCAGTGAAAATATCCTAGCGGGAGGGTACGAGCAGTACTTC. Translated, it gives CASSENILAGGYEQYF.

There are a few counts of this clonotype. This chain connects TRBV7-2 to TRBJ2-7; TRBD2 matches 9 bases. Per germline, CDR1 SGHTA and CDR2 FQGNSA. The CDR3 is made up of 15 amino acids. The ends lost 1 base at V and 4 bases at J; junction bases unmatched: 5. The CDR3 sequence is CASSLVGSGGYEQYF. CDR3 bases: TGTGCCAGCAGCTTAGTTGGTAGCGGGGGTTACGAGCAGTACTTC.

V is TRBV6-5 and J is TRBJ1-5; 7 nucleotides align to TRBD1. The CDR3 has 16 amino acids. Germline CDR1 and CDR2: MNHEY and SVGAGI. V dropped 5 bases and J dropped 3; count of bases not matched to a gene: 10. CDR3 sequence: CASSTRQGVNNQPQHF. CDR3 bases: TGTGCCAGCAGTACCAGACAGGGTGTAAACAATCAGCCCCAGCATTTT.

In its sample, this clonotype was seen a few times. The chain employs TRBV2 and TRBJ1-1; TRBD1 is a possible D gene (5 bases). Germline CDR1 is SNHLY and CDR2 is FYNNEI. The CDR3 contains 17 residues. V was clipped by 7 bases and J by 0 bases, with 21 bases between them. The CDR3 is CASIKTRDSNMNTEAFF. The CDR3 DNA reads TGTGCCAGCATTAAGACCCGAGACAGCAACATGAACACTGAAGCTTTCTTT. Filled out from reference TRBV2 and TRBJ1-1, the complete variable domain reads EPEVTQTPSHQVTQMGQEVILRCVPISNHLYFYWYRQILGQKVEFLVSFYNNEISEKSEIFDDQFSVERPDGSNFTLKIRSTKLEDSAMYFCASIKTRDSNMNTEAFFGQGTRLTVV.

The table lists this clonotype with a few counts. The chain couples TRBV7-2 to TRBJ1-2, with 12 bases aligning to TRBD1. After removal of 6 bases from V and 2 bases from J, the junction contained 10 bases not matched to a gene. This CDR3 has 17 residues. The germline CDR1 and CDR2 sequences are SGHTA and FQGNSA. CDR3 in amino acids: CASSSLGTGGGNYGYTF. In nucleotides, the CDR3 is TGTGCCAGCAGTTCTTTGGGGACAGGGGGCGGAAACTATGGCTACACCTTC.

This clonotype was found many times. The rearrangement links TRBV7-2 to TRBJ1-1; the D is unclear. CDR1 SGHTA and CDR2 FQGNSA come from the germline V gene. There are 14 residues in the CDR3. Between the trimmed V and J ends, which lost 2 bases and 5 bases, there was a span of 12 bases. The CDR3 is CASSLLEPSTEAFF. In nucleotides, the CDR3 is TGTGCCAGCAGCTTACTAGAACCTTCGACTGAAGCTTTCTTT. Full variable domain (remainder filled in from reference TRBV7-2 and TRBJ1-1): GAGVSQSPSNKVTEKGKDVELRCDPISGHTALYWYRQSLGQGLEFLIYFQGNSAPDKSGLPSDRFSAERTGGSVSTLTIQRTQQEDSAVYLCASSLLEPSTEAFFGQGTRLTVV.

The sample holds many counts of this clonotype. CDR3 coding DNA: TGTGCCAGCAGGACCGACACCTATGGCTACACCTTC. It yields the protein CASRTDTYGYTF. The chain links TRBV12-3 or TRBV12-4 to TRBJ1-2; D unresolved. The CDR3 contains 12 residues. With 6 bases removed from V and 4 bases from J, the gap between germline ends came to 9 bases.

The rearrangement uses TRBV9 and TRBJ2-2, with a possible D match to TRBD2 (6 bases). V lost 4 bases and J lost 0, with 16 bases in between. CDR1 and CDR2 from the germline V gene are SGDLS and YYNGEE. The CDR3 has 17 residues. The CDR3 loop reads CASSPRLTGANTGELFF. The CDR3 nucleotides read TGTGCCAGCAGCCCCCGTTTGACGGGGGCGAACACCGGGGAGCTGTTTTTT.

The chain recombines TRBV2 with TRBJ2-7; 8 bases line up with TRBD1. Germline V CDR1 and CDR2: SNHLY, FYNNEI. The CDR3 covers 15 residues. Trimming cost V 6 bases and J 4 bases; bases outside gene matches: 11. CDR3 bases: TGTGCCAGCAGGGCCCTATCGGGACAGGCATACGAGCAGTACTTC. It codes for CASRALSGQAYEQYF. Filled out from reference TRBV2 and TRBJ2-7, the complete variable domain reads EPEVTQTPSHQVTQMGQEVILRCVPISNHLYFYWYRQILGQKVEFLVSFYNNEISEKSEIFDDQFSVERPDGSNFTLKIRSTKLEDSAMYFCASRALSGQAYEQYFGPGTRLTVT.

V and J are TRBV6-5 and TRBJ1-1; a weak D match, TRBD1 (6 bases). The V gene's germline CDR1 is MNHEY and CDR2 SVGAGI. The CDR3 consists of 15 residues. Trimming pared 4 bases from V and 1 base from J, leaving 13 bases between. The CDR3 spells CASSFRGRENTEAFF. The CDR3 coding sequence is TGTGCCAGCAGTTTCAGGGGCCGCGAGAACACTGAAGCTTTCTTT.

This rearrangement joins TRBV24-1 to TRBJ2-5; maybe TRBD1 (5 bases). V was cut by 9 bases and J by 1 base, with 11 bases left in between. Germline V gene data show CDR1 as KGHDR and CDR2 as SFDVKD. The CDR3 is 13 residues long. The CDR3: CATHGAGQETQYF. The DNA for the CDR3 is TGTGCCACCCATGGGGCAGGCCAAGAGACCCAGTACTTC.

The chain is built from TRBV10-3 and TRBJ2-7, with unresolved D. In germline, CDR1 is ENHRY, CDR2 SYGVKD. V was clipped by 4 bases and J by 7 bases, with 11 bases between them. This CDR3 has 12 residues. The CDR3: CAISAAEGEQYF. The CDR3 DNA reads TGTGCCATCAGTGCGGCGGAAGGGGAGCAGTACTTC.

This chain joins TRBV20-1 and TRBJ2-7, with TRBD1 identical over 8 bases. The CDR3 loop spans 15 amino acids. Losses at the gene ends were 2 bases for V and 0 bases for J; bases not matched to a gene: 6. Germline CDR1 DFQATT, CDR2 SNEGSKA (reference sequence). For the CDR3, the DNA is TGCAGTGCTAGACCGGGACAGGTCATCTCCTACGAGCAGTACTTC. It translates to CSARPGQVISYEQYF.

The gene calls are TRBV29-1 and TRBJ2-5; D perhaps matches TRBD2 (6 bases). V gave up 2 bases and J gave up 2 bases, with 12 bases separating them. The CDR3 extends over 14 amino acids. CDR1 and CDR2 (germline): SQVTM, ANQGSEA. The CDR3 bases are TGCAGCGTTGAACGGTTGGGGGGTCAAGAGACCCAGTACTTC. Residues: CSVERLGGQETQYF.

V is TRBV6-6 and J is TRBJ1-4, with D tentatively TRBD1 (5 bases). Trimming took off 7 bases at V and 5 bases at J, with 17 bases between the two ends. The CDR3 has 15 amino acids. Germline CDR1 is MNHNY and CDR2 is SVGAGI (reference sequence). CDR3 sequence: CASIESGTVNEKLFF. CDR3 coding DNA: TGTGCCAGCATTGAGTCCGGGACGGTAAATGAAAAACTGTTTTTT.

This clonotype was seen repeatedly, ten times or more. Its ends do not fully match the called genes, so a read error is possible. This chain connects TRBV7-2 to TRBJ1-2, with D tentatively TRBD1 (5 bases). The CDR3 has 13 amino acids. Germline V gives CDR1 SGHTA, CDR2 FQGNSA. CDR3 coding DNA: TGTGCCAGCAGCGGAAACGGGACGCGGAGTCTCGCCTTC. Protein product: CASSGNGTRSLAF.

This chain joins TRBV12-3 or TRBV12-4 and TRBJ1-1; D possibly corresponds to TRBD1 (5 bases). The CDR3 contains 16 residues. Trimming took 5 bases from V and 5 from J, leaving 21 bases between them. The CDR3 region is CASSLSTERQWTEAFF. The CDR3 nucleotides read TGTGCCAGCAGTCTCTCGACAGAGCGTCAGTGGACTGAAGCTTTCTTT.

The chain recombines TRBV6-6 with TRBJ1-6; D remains unclear. This CDR3 region has 15 residues. Germline CDR1 is MNHNY and CDR2 is SVGAGI (reference sequence). V was cut by 2 bases and J by 7 bases, with 12 bases left in between. This chain's CDR3 is CASSYRNSQNSPLHF. As DNA, the CDR3 is TGTGCCAGCAGTTACCGCAACAGTCAAAATTCACCCCTCCACTTT.

This clonotype was observed a handful of times. The chain combines TRBV12-3 or TRBV12-4 with TRBJ2-7, with a possible D match to TRBD2 (5 bases). Trimming pared 3 bases from V and 7 bases from J, leaving 19 bases between. The CDR3 contains 15 residues. The CDR3 nucleotides are TGTGCCAGCAGTTTTCGGCGGGCCCCACCGGAAGAGCAGTACTTC. This sequence encodes CASSFRRAPPEEQYF.

The rearrangement links TRBV12-3 or TRBV12-4 to TRBJ1-2; 7 bases are a match to TRBD1. The CDR3 is 12 residues long. The V segment lost 5 bases and the J segment 8 bases; nucleotides outside the gene matches: 5. CDR3 region: CASSITGAGYTF. As DNA, the CDR3 is TGTGCCAGCAGTATAACAGGGGCCGGCTACACCTTC.